This passage covers 16 T cell receptor beta chains from one sample sequenced in a study of blood T cell repertoires in COVID-19. TCRdb's copy holds only in-frame clones and misses some; the assay was immunoSEQ multiplex PCR. The data contain 250,000 to 400,000 clones, around nine tenths of them seen just once; the ten biggest clones take up approximately 2.5%. The source material was PBMCs or T cells enriched from blood (not recorded which). Receptor source: a man aged 55 to 70 who had recovered from COVID-19.

This sequence joins TRBV21-1 and TRBJ1-1; the table's D call, TRBD1, was not checked against the DNA. TRBV21-1 is assigned pseudogene status. The CDR3 consists of 15 residues. The CDR3 here is CASSKEAQVQDEAFF. The CDR3, as DNA: TGTGCCAGCAGCAAAGAAGCACAGGTCCAAGATGAAGCTTTCTTT.

This chain uses TRBV11-2 with TRBJ2-5; possibly TRBD1 for D (5 bases). CDR1 and CDR2 (germline): SGHAT, FQNNGV. Trimming removed 6 bases at V and 1 base at J, with 12 bases between. The CDR3 covers 14 residues. The CDR3 region has the DNA TGTGCCAGCAGTCAAACAGGCCTCCAAGAGACCCAGTACTTC. This translates into CASSQTGLQETQYF.

The CDR3 spells CASSSSGGDQPQHF. As DNA, the CDR3 is TGTGCCAGCTCATCTTCAGGGGGCGATCAGCCCCAGCATTTT. The J gene is TRBJ1-5, the V gene TRBV18, with TRBD1 matching over 8 bases. V shed 5 bases, J shed 5 bases, and the junction held 5 bases outside the gene matches. This CDR3 has 14 residues. The germline CDR1 and CDR2 sequences are KGHSH and LQKENI. Looking up the rest from reference TRBV18 and TRBJ1-5 gives the full variable domain: NAGVMQNPRHLVRRRGQEARLRCSPMKGHSHVYWYRQLPEEGLKFMVYLQKENIIDESGMPKERFSAEFPKEGPSILRIQQVVRGDSAAYFCASSSSGGDQPQHFGDGTRLSIL.

This clone is a singleton in its sample. This chain links TRBV18 with TRBJ1-4; TRBD1 agrees at 9 bases. The length of the CDR3 is 15 residues. Germline assignment: CDR1 KGHSH and CDR2 LQKENI. V was pared by 3 bases and J by 3 bases, with 2 bases of the junction left unmatched. The CDR3 protein is CASSPGTGSNEKLFF. CDR3 nucleotide sequence: TGTGCCAGCTCACCCGGGACAGGGTCTAATGAAAAACTGTTTTTT.

V and J are TRBV2 and TRBJ2-1, with 8 bases identical to TRBD2. Germline V gene sequence: CDR1 SNHLY, CDR2 FYNNEI. The CDR3 consists of 14 residues. Trimming removed 2 bases from V and 9 bases from J; junction bases left unmatched: 6. The CDR3 sequence: CASSERGLVAEQFF. The CDR3 DNA is TGTGCCAGCAGTGAACGGGGACTAGTGGCTGAGCAGTTCTTC.

The CDR3 spells CASSQVLAHRTAGELFF. In DNA form, the CDR3 reads TGTGCCAGCAGCCAAGTGCTAGCGCACCGGACGGCCGGGGAGCTGTTTTTT. The V call is TRBV3-1 (or the pseudogene TRBV3-2), the J call TRBJ2-2, with D perhaps TRBD2 (6 bases). This CDR3 is built from 17 residues. Germline loops: CDR1 LGHDT, CDR2 YNNKEL (reference sequence). V was trimmed by 1 base and J by 6 bases, leaving 18 bases between them.

On this clone: This specimen includes other DNA sequences encoding the same CDR3. The chain carries TRBV5-1 and TRBJ2-7; tentatively, D is TRBD1 (6 bases). CDR3 length: 13 residues. Per the germline V gene, CDR1 is SGHRS and CDR2 is YFSETQ. V was shortened by 3 bases and J by 3 bases, with 10 bases between the two germline ends. The CDR3 is CASSSTGNYEQYF. In nucleotides, the CDR3 is TGCGCCAGCAGCTCGACAGGAAACTACGAGCAGTACTTC.

This clone was seen once. The rearrangement uses TRBV15 and TRBJ2-7; D possibly corresponds to TRBD1 (5 bases). In germline, CDR1 is LNHNV, CDR2 YYDKDF (reference sequence). The CDR3 spans 15 residues. V shed 1 base and J shed 3 bases, with 13 bases lying between them. CDR3 DNA: TGTGCCACCAGCAGAGGTCTCTGGGGCAGCTACGAGCAGTACTTC. This gives the protein CATSRGLWGSYEQYF.

This clone was recorded once. The chain joins TRBV7-2 to TRBJ1-4; D is unresolved. Germline V gene lookup returns CDR1 SGHTA and CDR2 FQGNSA. Between the trimmed V and J ends, which lost 5 bases and 4 bases, there was a span of 11 bases. This CDR3 has 14 amino acids. CDR3 nucleotides: TGTGCCAGCAGCCCAGACATCCTTAATGAAAAACTGTTTTTT. This sequence encodes CASSPDILNEKLFF.

The J gene is TRBJ2-2, the V gene TRBV2; D gene uncertain. CDR3 size: 17 residues. Looked up from germline, CDR1 is SNHLY and CDR2 is FYNNEI. Trimming shortened V by 3 bases and J by 0 bases, and 14 bases separated the two germline ends. CDR3 loop: CASSDTLEKPNTGELFF. Written as DNA, the CDR3 is TGTGCCAGCAGTGACACCCTCGAAAAGCCGAACACCGGGGAGCTGTTTTTT.

The chain couples TRBV7-9 to TRBJ1-3, with TRBD1 matching 12 bases. The J segment lost 3 bases and the V segment lost 5 bases, leaving 8 bases of the junction unmatched. Looked up from germline, CDR1 is SEHNR and CDR2 is FQNEAQ (reference sequence). The CDR3 extends over 17 amino acids. CDR3 bases: TGTGCCAGCAGCAACTCGGGGACAGGGGGCTTTGGAAACACCATATATTTT. Protein: CASSNSGTGGFGNTIYF.

The chain couples TRBV7-8 to TRBJ2-2; D may be TRBD1 (6 bases). V lost 5 bases and J 5 bases, leaving 9 bases between the germline ends. The CDR3 spans 13 residues. Germline loops: CDR1 SGHVS, CDR2 FQNEAQ. CDR3 loop: CASSPQGTGELFF. The CDR3 coding sequence is TGTGCCAGCAGCCCGCAGGGGACCGGGGAGCTGTTTTTT.

The J gene is TRBJ1-2, the V gene TRBV6-2 or TRBV6-3, with 10 bases lining up with TRBD1. CDR3 length: 17 residues. Trimming at V came to 4 bases and at J to 3 bases, leaving 11 bases not matched to a gene. Germline V lookup: CDR1 MNHEY, CDR2 SVGEGT. Here the CDR3 DNA reads TGTGCCAGCAGTTCATACGTCGGACAGGGGGGCTACTATGGCTACACCTTC. Its protein is CASSSYVGQGGYYGYTF.

This clone was found once. The V call is TRBV6-5, the J call TRBJ2-7; D possibly corresponds to TRBD2 (6 bases). V lost 5 bases to trimming and J lost 1 base, with 12 bases between them. Germline V gene lookup returns CDR1 MNHEY and CDR2 SVGAGI. There are 14 residues in the CDR3. CDR3 sequence reads: CASSIPGRSYEQYF. The CDR3 DNA sequence: TGTGCCAGCAGTATCCCAGGGAGGTCCTACGAGCAGTACTTC.

The chain combines TRBV12-3 or TRBV12-4 with TRBJ2-7; 7 bases align to TRBD2. The V and J ends lost 6 bases and 2 bases, in that order; junction bases with no gene match: 4. The CDR3 spans 13 residues. This CDR3 reads CASSRAGPYEQYF. The CDR3 bases are TGTGCCAGCAGCCGAGCGGGACCCTACGAGCAGTACTTC.

The V call is TRBV15, the J call TRBJ1-2; 7 nucleotides match TRBD1. Germline V gene sequence: CDR1 LNHNV, CDR2 YYDKDF (reference sequence). V lost 7 bases and J lost 3; bases outside the gene matches: 5. This CDR3 has 13 residues. The CDR3 DNA reads as TGTGCCACCACCCATGACAGGGACTATGGCTACACCTTC. Its translation is CATTHDRDYGYTF.